This T cell receptor (beta chain) was obtained from a study of lymphopenia after photon versus proton radiotherapy. Study results and limitations: Post-nadir diversity loss with photons came from oligoclonal expansion, particularly CD8+ Temra cells. In patients who died, overall survival fell as post-nadir TCR diversity dropped more.

Using immunoSEQ multiplex PCR, the repertoire was profiled, and TCRdb retains in-frame clones only, with some absent. In the table there are about 26,000 clones, around 86% of which are singletons. Per germline, CDR1 LNHNV and CDR2 YYDKDF (reference sequence). The CDR3 extends over 15 amino acids. Trimming stripped 1 base from V and 4 bases from J, with 12 bases between. Remarks on this clone: Its matching antigen is unknown.

The input for sequencing was peripheral blood, taken from a patient treated with photon-based radiotherapy. This TCR came from a woman between 50 and 59 years old with pancreatic cancer. The chain is built from TRBV15 and TRBJ2-3; no reliable D call. CDR3 coding DNA: TGTGCCACCAGCAGAGCGGTAGGAGCTCCAGATACGCAGTATTTT. It translates to CATSRAVGAPDTQYF.